This T cell receptor beta chain was profiled in a study of OX40 agonist ivuxolimab in advanced cancers. Notes on the study in general: Nonresponders, in some cases, also had low normalized T-cell clonal expansion. The study found that CD8+ T cells averaged more expanded clones than CD4+.

The method was immunoSEQ multiplex PCR; TCRdb's version includes in-frame clones alone and lacks a portion of them. This sample has under 75,000 clones, with approximately 85% found just once. The CDR3 is made up of 13 amino acids. V lost 8 bases and J lost 4; bases outside the gene matches: 4. The germline gives CDR1 LNHDA, CDR2 SQIVND (reference sequence). In regard to this clone: The antigen is undetermined.

This specimen consisted of CD4+ or CD8+ T cells sorted from blood, obtained in a trial of the OX40 agonist ivuxolimab. The receptor's source is an adult with an advanced solid tumor such as melanoma, head and neck, liver or kidney cancer. The chain carries TRBV19 and TRBJ2-2; 7 bases line up with TRBD1. The CDR3 nucleotides are TGTGCCAGTGACAGGGATCGCACCGGGGAGCTGTTTTTT. This encodes CASDRDRTGELFF.